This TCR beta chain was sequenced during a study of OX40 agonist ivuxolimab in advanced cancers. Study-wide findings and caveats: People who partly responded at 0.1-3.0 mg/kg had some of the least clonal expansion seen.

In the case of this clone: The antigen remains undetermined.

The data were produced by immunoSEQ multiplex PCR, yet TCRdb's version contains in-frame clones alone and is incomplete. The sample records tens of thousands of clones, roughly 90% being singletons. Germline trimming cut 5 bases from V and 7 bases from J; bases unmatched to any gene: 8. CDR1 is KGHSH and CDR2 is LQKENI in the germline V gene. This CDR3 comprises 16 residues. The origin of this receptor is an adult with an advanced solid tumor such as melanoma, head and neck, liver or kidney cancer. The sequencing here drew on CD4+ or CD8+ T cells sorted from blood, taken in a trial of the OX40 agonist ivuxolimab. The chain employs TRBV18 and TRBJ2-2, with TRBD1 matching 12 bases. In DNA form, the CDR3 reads TGTGCCAGCTCATCCCGGGACAGGGGGCTCGACGGGGAGCTGTTTTTT. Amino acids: CASSSRDRGLDGELFF.